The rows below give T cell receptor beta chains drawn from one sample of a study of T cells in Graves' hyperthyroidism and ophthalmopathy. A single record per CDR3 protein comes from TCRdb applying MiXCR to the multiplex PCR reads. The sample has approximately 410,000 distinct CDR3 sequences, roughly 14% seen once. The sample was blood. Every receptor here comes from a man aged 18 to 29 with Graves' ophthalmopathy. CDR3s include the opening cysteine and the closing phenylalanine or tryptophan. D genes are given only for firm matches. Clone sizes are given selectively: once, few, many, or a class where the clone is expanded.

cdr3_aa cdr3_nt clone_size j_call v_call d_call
CASSQRLAGEQYF TGTGCCAGCAGCCAAAGACTAGCGGGGGAGCAGTACTTC many TRBJ2-7 TRBV7-9 TRBD2
CASSVQGGQAYGYTF TGTGCCAGCAGTGTTCAGGGGGGACAGGCCTATGGCTACACCTTC many TRBJ1-2 TRBV6-1 TRBD1
CASSLPDTDTQYF TGTGCCAGCAGCTTACCGGACACAGATACGCAGTATTTT many TRBJ2-3 TRBV13 NA
CASSLDGAGQETQYF TGTGCCAGCAGCTTGGATGGTGCGGGGCAAGAGACCCAGTACTTC many TRBJ2-5 TRBV5-6 NA
CASSLDDNSPLHF TGCGCCAGCAGCTTGGACGATAATTCACCCCTCCACTTT many TRBJ1-6 TRBV5-1 NA
CASRDRRSYEQYF TGTGCCAGCAGGGACCGACGGTCCTACGAGCAGTACTTC NA TRBJ2-7 TRBV6-2/TRBV6-3 NA
CASSQGQWDGYTF TGTGCCAGCAGCCAGGGACAGTGGGATGGCTACACCTTC many TRBJ1-2 TRBV12-3/TRBV12-4 TRBD1
CAISEQPRQTPEQYF TGTGCCATCAGTGAGCAACCTCGACAGACTCCCGAGCAGTACTTC many TRBJ2-7 TRBV10-3 NA
CASSVLGYEQYF TGCGCCAGCAGTGTCTTGGGGTACGAGCAGTACTTC NA TRBJ2-7 TRBV10-2 NA
CASRETLTYEQYF TGTGCCAGCAGAGAGACTTTAACCTACGAGCAGTACTTC many TRBJ2-7 TRBV6-1 NA
CASSVEGSVGNEQFF TGTGCCAGCAGCGTAGAGGGAAGTGTGGGCAATGAGCAGTTCTTC many TRBJ2-1 TRBV9 NA
CASSQDQAGETQYF TGTGCCAGCAGCCAAGACCAGGCGGGGGAGACCCAGTACTTC NA TRBJ2-5 TRBV4-1 NA
CATSDLWDRETQYF TGTGCCACCAGTGATTTGTGGGATCGAGAGACCCAGTACTTC many TRBJ2-5 TRBV24-1 NA
CSANPGLEAETQYF TGCAGTGCTAACCCGGGACTAGAGGCAGAGACCCAGTACTTC many TRBJ2-5 TRBV20-1 TRBD2
CASSPLGDGGQYF TGTGCCAGCAGCCCCCTCGGGGACGGAGGCCAGTACTTC many TRBJ2-5 TRBV11-1 NA
CASSWVGTSGTGGQFF TGTGCCAGCAGTTGGGTCGGGACTAGCGGTACCGGGGGGCAGTTCTTC NA TRBJ2-1 TRBV12-3/TRBV12-4 TRBD2
CASSMSRKNQPQHF TGTGCCAGTAGTATGTCTCGGAAAAATCAGCCCCAGCATTTT few TRBJ1-5 TRBV19 NA
CASSYLRASWWTEAFF TGTGCCAGCAGTTACCTCCGGGCCTCTTGGTGGACTGAAGCTTTCTTT many TRBJ1-1 TRBV6-5 NA
CASSALTSGGAFETQYF TGTGCCAGCAGCGCCCTTACTAGCGGGGGGGCTTTCGAGACCCAGTACTTC many TRBJ2-5 TRBV7-6 TRBD2
CASSPPDRGETQYF TGTGCCAGCTCACCACCGGACAGGGGAGAGACCCAGTACTTC many TRBJ2-5 TRBV18 TRBD1
CASTSRDPSTNEKLFF TGTGCCAGCACGTCTCGGGACCCATCGACTAATGAAAAACTGTTTTTT few TRBJ1-4 TRBV6-1 NA
CASRLALAGINTGELFF TGTGCCAGCAGATTGGCCCTAGCGGGAATAAACACCGGGGAGCTGTTTTTT many TRBJ2-2 TRBV12-3/TRBV12-4 TRBD2
CASKWLTEAFF TGTGCCAGCAAGTGGCTCACTGAAGCTTTCTTT few TRBJ1-1 TRBV27 NA
CASSGHNYNEQFF TGTGCCTCCTCGGGACACAACTACAATGAGCAGTTCTTC many TRBJ2-1 TRBV6-1 NA
CASSDGTRGYNEQFF TGTGCCAGCAGCGACGGGACTAGGGGTTACAATGAGCAGTTCTTC many TRBJ2-1 TRBV5-4 TRBD2
CASHQGRGGNEQFF TGTGCCAGCCACCAGGGGCGGGGGGGCAATGAGCAGTTCTTC many TRBJ2-1 TRBV27 TRBD2
CASSFRPGADNYGYTF TGTGCCAGCAGCTTCCGACCGGGGGCCGATAACTATGGCTACACCTTC NA TRBJ1-2 TRBV7-9 NA
CASRGTAFNLNTEAFF TGTGCCAGCCGGGGGACAGCCTTCAATTTGAACACTGAAGCTTTCTTT many TRBJ1-1 TRBV18 TRBD1
CASSELGGRNTGELFF TGTGCCAGCAGTGAATTGGGCGGGAGGAACACCGGGGAGCTGTTTTTT many TRBJ2-2 TRBV2 TRBD2
CASSERGQIAKNIQYF TGTGCCAGCAGTGAGCGGGGACAGATAGCCAAAAACATTCAGTACTTC many TRBJ2-4 TRBV2 NA
CASRPTRDNSPLHF TGTGCCAGCAGACCCACACGGGATAATTCACCCCTCCACTTT NA TRBJ1-6 TRBV7-2 NA
CASSFAGTSGGAFYNEQFF TGTGCCAGCAGCTTTGCCGGGACTAGCGGGGGGGCCTTTTACAATGAGCAGTTCTTC NA TRBJ2-1 TRBV11-2 TRBD2
CASRSGGDTGELFF TGCGCCAGCAGATCAGGGGGGGACACCGGGGAGCTGTTTTTT NA TRBJ2-2 TRBV5-1 NA
CASSYSSGGGDTQYF TGTGCCAGCAGTTACTCTAGCGGGGGTGGAGATACGCAGTATTTT many TRBJ2-3 TRBV6-6 TRBD2
CASSQEGRGISYEQYF TGCGCCAGCAGCCAAGAAGGGCGCGGGATAAGCTACGAGCAGTACTTC NA TRBJ2-7 TRBV4-1 NA
CASSTQGAYEQYF TGCGCCAGCAGCACACAGGGAGCCTACGAGCAGTACTTC many TRBJ2-7 TRBV5-1 NA
CASSLGPGFYEQYF TGCGCCAGCAGCTTGGGCCCAGGGTTCTACGAGCAGTACTTC NA TRBJ2-7 TRBV5-1 NA
CASSTLAGWSSYNEQFF TGTGCCAGCAGCACCCTAGCGGGGTGGAGCTCCTACAATGAGCAGTTCTTC many TRBJ2-1 TRBV9 TRBD2
CASSYSWGTGELFF TGTGCCAGCAGTTACTCGTGGGGAACCGGGGAGCTGTTTTTT many TRBJ2-2 TRBV6-6 NA
CASSLALGNQPQHF TGTGCCAGCAGTTTAGCTCTGGGCAATCAGCCCCAGCATTTT NA TRBJ1-5 TRBV27 NA
CASSQEGTGNSQETQYF TGTGCCAGCAGCCAAGAGGGGACAGGGAACTCCCAAGAGACCCAGTACTTC many TRBJ2-5 TRBV3-1 TRBD1
CASSASSHPSTDTQYF TGTGCCAGCAGCGCCTCCAGCCATCCTAGCACAGATACGCAGTATTTT few TRBJ2-3 TRBV6-1 NA
CASSWGLAGVRAGELFF TGTGCCAGCAGTTGGGGACTAGCGGGAGTAAGGGCCGGGGAGCTGTTTTTT NA TRBJ2-2 TRBV27 TRBD2
CATSRPVQETQYF TGTGCCACCTCTAGACCAGTTCAAGAGACCCAGTACTTC many TRBJ2-5 TRBV7-2 NA
CASSQVPGTEQYF TGTGCCAGCAGCCAAGTCCCGGGGACCGAGCAGTACTTC many TRBJ2-7 TRBV3-1 NA
CASSLVETGYGYTF TGTGCCAGCAGCTTAGTAGAGACGGGCTATGGCTACACCTTC many TRBJ1-2 TRBV11-2 NA
CSISGPLHNSPLHF TGCAGCATCAGTGGACCGCTACATAATTCACCCCTCCACTTT many TRBJ1-6 TRBV20-1 NA
CASRLAGGRTGELFF TGTGCCAGCAGACTAGCGGGGGGGCGAACCGGGGAGCTGTTTTTT NA TRBJ2-2 TRBV12-3/TRBV12-4 TRBD2
CASRGPAGVRNIQYF TGCGCCAGCAGGGGACCAGCGGGAGTTCGAAACATTCAGTACTTC NA TRBJ2-4 TRBV4-1 TRBD2
CASSYRTVPYNEQFF TGCGCCAGCAGCTACCGGACAGTACCCTACAATGAGCAGTTCTTC NA TRBJ2-1 TRBV5-1 NA
CSVGLGNGYTF TGCAGCGTTGGTCTGGGTAATGGCTACACCTTC many TRBJ1-2 TRBV29-1 NA
CASSYRDRGQGGYTF TGTGCCAGCAGTTACCGGGACAGGGGGCAAGGAGGCTACACCTTC many TRBJ1-2 TRBV6-5 TRBD1
CASKRTPTEAFF TGTGCCAGCAAGCGGACGCCCACTGAAGCTTTCTTT many TRBJ1-1 TRBV2 NA
CASSASGTGNYGYTF TGTGCCAGCAGCGCCTCCGGGACAGGGAACTATGGCTACACCTTC many TRBJ1-2 TRBV9 TRBD1
CASSFGRETQYF TGTGCCAGCAGTTTTGGTCGTGAGACCCAGTACTTC many TRBJ2-5 TRBV12-3/TRBV12-4 NA